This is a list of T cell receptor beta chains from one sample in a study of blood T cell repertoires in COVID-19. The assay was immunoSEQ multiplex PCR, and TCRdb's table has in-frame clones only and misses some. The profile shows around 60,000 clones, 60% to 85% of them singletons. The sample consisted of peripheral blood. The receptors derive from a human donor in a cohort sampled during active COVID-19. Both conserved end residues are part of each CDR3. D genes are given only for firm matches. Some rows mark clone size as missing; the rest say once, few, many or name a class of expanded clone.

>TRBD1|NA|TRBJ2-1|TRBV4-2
CASSPTGTGAYEQFF
TGTGCCAGCAGCCCGACGGGGACAGGGGCCTATGAGCAGTTCTTC
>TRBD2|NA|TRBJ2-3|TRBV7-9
CASSANSGSLADTQYF
TGTGCCAGCAGCGCTAATAGCGGGAGTCTCGCAGATACGCAGTATTTT
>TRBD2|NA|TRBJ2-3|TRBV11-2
CASSPLAGGLIADTQYF
TGTGCCAGCAGCCCCCTAGCGGGGGGGTTAATAGCAGATACGCAGTATTTT
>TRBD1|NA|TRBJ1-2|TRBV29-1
CSVEGTGSYGYTF
TGCAGCGTTGAAGGGACAGGGTCCTATGGCTACACCTTC
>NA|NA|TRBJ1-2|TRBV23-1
CASRPLDSSTNYGYTF
TGCGCCAGCAGGCCCCTGGACAGTTCAACTAACTATGGCTACACCTTC
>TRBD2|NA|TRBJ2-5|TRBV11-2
CASSLGGGSYQETQYF
TGTGCCAGCAGCTTAGGTGGCGGGAGTTACCAAGAGACCCAGTACTTC
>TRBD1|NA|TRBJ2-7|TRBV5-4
CASSRTGLEQYF
TGTGCCAGCAGCCGGACAGGGCTCGAGCAGTACTTC
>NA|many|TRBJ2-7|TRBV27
CASSFSGSGSYEQYF
TGTGCCAGCAGCTTTAGCGGTTCAGGCTCCTACGAGCAGTACTTC
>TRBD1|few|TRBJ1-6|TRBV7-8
CASSARGDRTSPLHF
TGTGCCAGCAGCGCGAGGGGGGACAGGACGTCACCCCTCCACTTT
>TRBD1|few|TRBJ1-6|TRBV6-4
CASSPTGGNSPLHF
TGTGCCAGCAGTCCGACAGGGGGAAATTCACCCCTCCACTTT
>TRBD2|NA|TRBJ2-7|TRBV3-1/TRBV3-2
CASSLSGASYEQYF
TGTGCCAGCAGCCTTAGCGGGGCCTCCTACGAGCAGTACTTC
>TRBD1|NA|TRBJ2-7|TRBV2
CASKRDRGAWQYF
TGTGCCAGCAAGAGGGACAGGGGGGCTTGGCAGTACTTC
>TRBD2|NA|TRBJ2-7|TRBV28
CASSPLAGIHEQYF
TGTGCCAGCAGTCCCTTAGCGGGAATCCACGAGCAGTACTTC
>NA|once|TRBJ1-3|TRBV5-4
CASSLAGSSGNTIYF
TGTGCCAGCAGCTTGGCGGGGAGCTCTGGAAACACCATATATTTT
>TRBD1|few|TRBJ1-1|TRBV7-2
CASSLEDRGEAFF
TGTGCCAGCAGCTTAGAAGACAGGGGTGAAGCTTTCTTT
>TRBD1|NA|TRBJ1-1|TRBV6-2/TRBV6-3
CASSPTGGERAFF
TGTGCCAGCAGCCCAACAGGGGGCGAGAGAGCTTTCTTT
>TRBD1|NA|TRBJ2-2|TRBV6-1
CASSEGGQGSGELFF
TGTGCCAGCAGTGAAGGGGGACAGGGAAGCGGGGAGCTGTTTTTT
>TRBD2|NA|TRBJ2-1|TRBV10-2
CASSELTSGRRNEQFF
TGCGCCAGCAGTGAGTTGACTAGCGGGAGGCGCAATGAGCAGTTCTTC
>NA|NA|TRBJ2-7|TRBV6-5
CASSYARVSEQYF
TGTGCCAGCAGTTACGCGAGGGTAAGCGAGCAGTACTTC
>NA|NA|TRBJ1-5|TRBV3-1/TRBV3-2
CASSQDATGTLPQHF
TGTGCCAGCAGCCAAGATGCAACCGGGACACTTCCCCAGCATTTT